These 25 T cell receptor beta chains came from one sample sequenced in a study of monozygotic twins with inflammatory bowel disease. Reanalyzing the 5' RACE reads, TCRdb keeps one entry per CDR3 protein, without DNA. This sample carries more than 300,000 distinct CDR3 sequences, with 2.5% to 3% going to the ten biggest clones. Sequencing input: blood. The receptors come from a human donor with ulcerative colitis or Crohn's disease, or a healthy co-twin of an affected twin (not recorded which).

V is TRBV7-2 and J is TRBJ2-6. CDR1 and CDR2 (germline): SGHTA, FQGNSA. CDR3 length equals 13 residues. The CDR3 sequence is CASSAGPWGVLTF.

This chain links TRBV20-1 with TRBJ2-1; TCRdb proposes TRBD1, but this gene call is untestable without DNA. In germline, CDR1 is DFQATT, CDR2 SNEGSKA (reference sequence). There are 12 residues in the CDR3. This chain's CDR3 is CSARVGGNEQFF.

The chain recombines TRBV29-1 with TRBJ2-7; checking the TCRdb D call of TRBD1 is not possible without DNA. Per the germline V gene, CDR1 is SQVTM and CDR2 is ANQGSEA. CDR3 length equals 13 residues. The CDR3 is CSVELGQGYEQYF.

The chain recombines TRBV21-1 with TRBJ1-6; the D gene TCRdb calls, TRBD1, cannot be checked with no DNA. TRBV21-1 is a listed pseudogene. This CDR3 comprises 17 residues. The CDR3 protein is CASSNRTASSYNSPLHF.

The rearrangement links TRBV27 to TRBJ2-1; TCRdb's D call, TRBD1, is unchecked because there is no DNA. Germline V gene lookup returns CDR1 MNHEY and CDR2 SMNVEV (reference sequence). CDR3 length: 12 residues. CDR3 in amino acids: CASSPGAAEQFF.

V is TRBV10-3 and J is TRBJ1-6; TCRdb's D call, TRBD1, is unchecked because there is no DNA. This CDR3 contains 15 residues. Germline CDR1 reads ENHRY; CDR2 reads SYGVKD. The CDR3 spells CAISDRDSNNSPLHF.

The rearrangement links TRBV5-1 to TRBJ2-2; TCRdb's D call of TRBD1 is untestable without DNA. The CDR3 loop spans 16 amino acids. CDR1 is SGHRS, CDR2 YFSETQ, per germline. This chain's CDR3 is CASSHQKGVDTGELFF.

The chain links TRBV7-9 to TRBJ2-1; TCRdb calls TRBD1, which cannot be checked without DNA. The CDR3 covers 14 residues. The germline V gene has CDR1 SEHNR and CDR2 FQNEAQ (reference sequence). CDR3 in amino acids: CASSRLSYYNEQFF.

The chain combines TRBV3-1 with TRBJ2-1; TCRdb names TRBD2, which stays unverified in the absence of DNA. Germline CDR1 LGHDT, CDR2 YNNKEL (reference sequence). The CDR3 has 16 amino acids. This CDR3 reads CASSQGSVSSYNEQFF.

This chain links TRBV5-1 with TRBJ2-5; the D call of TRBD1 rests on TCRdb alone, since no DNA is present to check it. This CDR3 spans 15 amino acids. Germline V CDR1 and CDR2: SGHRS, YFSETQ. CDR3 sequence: CASSFSDTTEETQYF.

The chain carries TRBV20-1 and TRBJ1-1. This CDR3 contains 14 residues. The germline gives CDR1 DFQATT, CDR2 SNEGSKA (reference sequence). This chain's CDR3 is CSASEGGEDTEAFF.

The CDR3 reads CASSYLAGSSYNEQFF. The chain combines TRBV5-5 with TRBJ2-1; the D gene TCRdb calls, TRBD2, cannot be checked with no DNA. The CDR3 spans 16 residues. The germline CDR1 and CDR2 sequences are SGHKS and YYEKEE (reference sequence). The full variable domain, its missing parts supplied by reference TRBV5-5 and TRBJ2-1, is DAGVTQSPTHLIKTRGQQVTLRCSPISGHKSVSWYQQVLGQGPQFIFQYYEKEERGRGNFPDRFSARQFPNYSSELNVNALLLGDSALYLCASSYLAGSSYNEQFFGPGTRLTVL.

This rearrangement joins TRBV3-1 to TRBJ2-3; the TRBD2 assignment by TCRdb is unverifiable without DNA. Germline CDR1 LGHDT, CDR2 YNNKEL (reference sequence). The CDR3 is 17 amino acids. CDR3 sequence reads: CASSQEEGAEGADTQYF.

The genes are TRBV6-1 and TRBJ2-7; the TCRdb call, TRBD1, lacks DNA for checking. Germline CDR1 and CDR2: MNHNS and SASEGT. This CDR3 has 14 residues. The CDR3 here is CASTKGRYSYEQYF.

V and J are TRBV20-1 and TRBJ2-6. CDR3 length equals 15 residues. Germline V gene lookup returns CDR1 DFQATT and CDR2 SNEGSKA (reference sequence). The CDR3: CSARDSWRGANVLTF.

The CDR3 is CASRREWVAKNIQYF. The rearrangement joins TRBV6-2 or TRBV6-3 to TRBJ2-4. The germline V gene has CDR1 MNHEY and CDR2 SVGEGT. The CDR3 has 15 residues.

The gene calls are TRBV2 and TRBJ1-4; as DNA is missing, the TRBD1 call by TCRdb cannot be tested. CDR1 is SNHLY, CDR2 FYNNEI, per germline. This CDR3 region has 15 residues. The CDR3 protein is CASTPQGQGGEKLFF.

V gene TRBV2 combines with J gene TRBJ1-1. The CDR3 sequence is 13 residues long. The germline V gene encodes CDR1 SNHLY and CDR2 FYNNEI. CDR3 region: CASSAGLNTEAFF. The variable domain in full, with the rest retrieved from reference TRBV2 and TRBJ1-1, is EPEVTQTPSHQVTQMGQEVILRCVPISNHLYFYWYRQILGQKVEFLVSFYNNEISEKSEIFDDQFSVERPDGSNFTLKIRSTKLEDSAMYFCASSAGLNTEAFFGQGTRLTVV.

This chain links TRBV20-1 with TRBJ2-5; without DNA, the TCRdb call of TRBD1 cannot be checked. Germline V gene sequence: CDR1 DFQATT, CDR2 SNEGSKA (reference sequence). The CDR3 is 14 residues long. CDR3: CSATDRELQETQYF.

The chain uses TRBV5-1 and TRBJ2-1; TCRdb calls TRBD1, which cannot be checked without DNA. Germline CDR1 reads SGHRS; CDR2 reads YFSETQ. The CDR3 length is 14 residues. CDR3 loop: CASSQGQGILEQFF.

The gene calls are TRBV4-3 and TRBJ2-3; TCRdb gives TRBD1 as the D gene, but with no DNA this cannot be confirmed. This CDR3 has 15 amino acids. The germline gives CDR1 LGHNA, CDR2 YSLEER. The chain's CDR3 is CASSQEATRADTQYF.

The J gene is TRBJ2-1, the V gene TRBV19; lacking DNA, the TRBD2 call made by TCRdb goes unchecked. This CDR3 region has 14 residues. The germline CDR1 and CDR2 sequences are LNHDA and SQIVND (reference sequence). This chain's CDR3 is CATIAGGLHNEQFF. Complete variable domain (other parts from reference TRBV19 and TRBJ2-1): DGGITQSPKYLFRKEGQNVTLSCEQNLNHDAMYWYRQDPGQGLRLIYYSQIVNDFQKGDIAEGYSVSREKKESFPLTVTSAQKNPTAFYLCATIAGGLHNEQFFGPGTRLTVL.

CDR3 in amino acids: CASSLADGRNQPQHF. This rearrangement joins TRBV5-1 to TRBJ1-5. The CDR3 is 15 amino acids. Per germline, CDR1 SGHRS and CDR2 YFSETQ. The whole variable domain, filled in from reference TRBV5-1 and TRBJ1-5, reads KAGVTQTPRYLIKTRGQQVTLSCSPISGHRSVSWYQQTPGQGLQFLFEYFSETQRNKGNFPGRFSGRQFSNSRSEMNVSTLELGDSALYLCASSLADGRNQPQHFGDGTRLSIL.

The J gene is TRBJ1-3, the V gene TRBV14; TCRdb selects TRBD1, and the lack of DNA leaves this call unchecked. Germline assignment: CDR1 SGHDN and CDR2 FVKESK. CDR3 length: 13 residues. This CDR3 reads CASSQGDRDTVYF.

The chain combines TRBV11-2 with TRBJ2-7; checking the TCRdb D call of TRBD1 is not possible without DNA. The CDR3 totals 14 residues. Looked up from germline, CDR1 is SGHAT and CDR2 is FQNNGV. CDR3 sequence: CASSPHSQGYEQYF.